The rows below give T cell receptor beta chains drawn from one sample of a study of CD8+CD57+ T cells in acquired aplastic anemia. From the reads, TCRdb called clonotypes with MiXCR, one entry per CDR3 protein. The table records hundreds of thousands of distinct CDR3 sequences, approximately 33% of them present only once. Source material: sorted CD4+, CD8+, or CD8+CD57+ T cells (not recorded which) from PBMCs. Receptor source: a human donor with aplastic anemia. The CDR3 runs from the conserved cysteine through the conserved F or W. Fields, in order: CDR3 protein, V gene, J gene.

CDR3aa: CASSTYRQTMSGYTF
v_gene: TRBV12-3/TRBV12-4
j_gene: TRBJ1-2

CDR3aa: CASSSLGRRGYGYTF
v_gene: TRBV7-2
j_gene: TRBJ1-2

CDR3aa: CASSSGQFDYGYTF
v_gene: TRBV5-4
j_gene: TRBJ1-2

CDR3aa: CASSLVAGGQETQYF
v_gene: TRBV7-3
j_gene: TRBJ2-5

CDR3aa: CASSFWYGGDTGELFF
v_gene: TRBV6-9
j_gene: TRBJ2-2

CDR3aa: CSVVVPNTEAFF
v_gene: TRBV29-1
j_gene: TRBJ1-1

CDR3aa: CSGGGHYGYTF
v_gene: TRBV29-1
j_gene: TRBJ1-2

CDR3aa: CASSQVKGVPEQYF
v_gene: TRBV3-1
j_gene: TRBJ2-7

CDR3aa: CSVLPGQGNSPLHF
v_gene: TRBV29-1
j_gene: TRBJ1-6

CDR3aa: CASSNGQRNQPQHF
v_gene: TRBV12-3/TRBV12-4
j_gene: TRBJ1-5

CDR3aa: CSVQLLSYEQYF
v_gene: TRBV20-1
j_gene: TRBJ2-7